The entry below gives a single T cell receptor beta chain sequence along with its context. Its antigen is as yet unknown. The data belong to a study of OX40 agonist ivuxolimab in advanced cancers. The wider study: Six ivuxolimab dose levels, 0.01 to 10 mg/kg, were given intravenously every 2 weeks. Head and neck, renal cell, melanoma or hepatocellular carcinoma were the cancers that dose-escalation patients had.

Sequencing was performed with immunoSEQ multiplex PCR; in TCRdb, only in-frame clones are kept and a portion is missing. The sample has around 100,000 clones; nearly 90% are singletons. Overall study results and limits: Still undetermined is the antigen specificity of the expanded peripheral T cells.

CDR1 and CDR2 from the germline V gene are KGHSH and LQKENI. CDR3 length: 14 amino acids. Trimming left V 3 bases short and J 5 bases short, with 12 bases between. This chain joins TRBV18 and TRBJ2-3; no clear D. The receptor's source is an adult with an advanced solid tumor such as melanoma, head and neck, liver or kidney cancer. The source material was CD4+ or CD8+ T cells sorted from blood, sampled in a trial of the OX40 agonist ivuxolimab. The CDR3 is CASSPFTGRDTQYF. The DNA of the CDR3 is TGTGCCAGCTCACCTTTTACTGGCAGAGATACGCAGTATTTT. The full variable domain, rest sourced from reference TRBV18 and TRBJ2-3, is NAGVMQNPRHLVRRRGQEARLRCSPMKGHSHVYWYRQLPEEGLKFMVYLQKENIIDESGMPKERFSAEFPKEGPSILRIQQVVRGDSAAYFCASSPFTGRDTQYFGPGTRLTVL.